The rows below give T cell receptor beta chains drawn from one sample of a study of blood T cells in healthy people across ages. A single record per CDR3 protein comes from TCRdb applying MiXCR to the 5' RACE reads. The sample yields about 640,000 distinct CDR3 sequences, about 30% seen once. Sequenced: blood. Receptor source: a woman at least 80 years old in good health. Both conserved end residues are part of each CDR3. The order of the fields is D gene, J gene, V gene, CDR3 length, clone size, CDR3 protein, CDR3 DNA. A D gene is named only where the DNA matches it firmly. The listing skips clone size in some rows; elsewhere it reads once, few, many or a size class.

>NA|TRBJ1-6|TRBV20-1|15|few
CSAGQRGSRISPLHF
TGCAGTGCTGGCCAGCGCGGGTCGCGGATTTCACCCCTCCACTTT
>TRBD2|TRBJ2-1|TRBV12-3/TRBV12-4|15|many
CASRLTSGGNNEQFF
TGTGCCAGCAGATTAACTAGCGGGGGGAACAATGAGCAGTTCTTC
>TRBD2|TRBJ2-3|TRBV12-3/TRBV12-4|15|NA
CASSLGGGSTDAQYF
TGTGCCAGCAGTTTGGGGGGGGGGAGCACAGATGCGCAGTATTTT
>NA|TRBJ2-3|TRBV20-1|13|many
CSARENAADTQYF
TGCAGTGCTAGAGAGAATGCGGCAGATACGCAGTATTTT
>TRBD1|TRBJ2-7|TRBV6-6|16|NA
CASSHGTGIRSYEQYF
TGTGCCAGCAGTCACGGGACAGGGATTAGGAGCTACGAGCAGTACTTC
>TRBD1|TRBJ1-4|TRBV6-6|16|few
CASSRDRGGTNEKLFF
TGTGCCAGCAGCCGGGACAGGGGAGGAACTAATGAAAAACTGTTTTTT
>NA|TRBJ2-5|TRBV7-8|13|NA
CASRHQLRETQYF
TGTGCCAGTAGACATCAACTGAGAGAGACCCAGTACTTC
>TRBD2|TRBJ2-3|TRBV7-2|15|NA
CASSPDSGGADTQYF
TGTGCCAGCAGCCCCGATAGCGGGGGGGCGGATACGCAGTATTTT
>NA|TRBJ1-5|TRBV2|14|NA
CASTPWGLGQPQHF
TGTGCCAGCACCCCGTGGGGGCTCGGTCAGCCCCAGCATTTT
>NA|TRBJ1-1|TRBV7-2|15|NA
CASSHSQAGTTEAFF
TGTGCCAGCAGCCACTCTCAGGCGGGGACCACTGAAGCTTTCTTT
>NA|TRBJ1-1|TRBV7-9|12|few
CASRTRNTEAFF
TGTGCCAGCAGGACAAGGAACACTGAAGCTTTCTTT
>NA|TRBJ2-7|TRBV20-1|12|once
CSAPDSPYKQYF
TGCAGTGCCCCGGACAGTCCCTACAAGCAGTACTTC
>NA|TRBJ2-7|TRBV7-2|15|many
CASSLAPGGLYEQYF
TGTGCCAGCAGCTTAGCGCCTGGGGGCCTCTACGAGCAGTACTTC
>TRBD1|TRBJ1-1|TRBV7-9|19|NA
CASSPSSGTGELSNTEAFF
TGTGCCAGCAGCCCCTCTTCCGGGACAGGGGAACTGTCGAACACTGAAGCTTTCTTT
>NA|TRBJ1-1|TRBV5-4|15|few
CASSLARGKNTEAFF
TGTGCCAGCAGCTTGGCCCGGGGCAAGAACACTGAAGCTTTCTTT
>NA|TRBJ2-6|TRBV7-9|13|many
CASSHKPGSVLTF
TGTGCCAGCAGCCACAAACCAGGGAGCGTCCTGACTTTC
>TRBD1|TRBJ1-3|TRBV7-2|16|NA
CASSLTTGAGGNTIYF
TGTGCCAGCAGCTTAACGACAGGGGCGGGGGGAAACACCATATATTTT
>TRBD2|TRBJ2-7|TRBV18|13|many
CASSPSGAYEQYF
TGTGCCAGCAGCCCAAGCGGGGCCTACGAGCAGTACTTC
>NA|TRBJ2-7|TRBV3-1|14|many
CASSPDVSLDEQYF
TGTGCCAGCAGCCCCGACGTGAGTTTGGACGAGCAGTACTTC
>TRBD1|TRBJ1-2|TRBV5-1|15|once
CASSLAGGSGYGYTF
TGCGCCAGCAGCCTAGCAGGGGGCAGCGGCTATGGCTACACCTTC
>TRBD2|TRBJ2-7|TRBV20-1|17|many
CSARAPSGGRIEEAQYF
TGCAGTGCTAGAGCTCCTAGCGGGGGGAGAATTGAGGAGGCCCAGTACTTC
>NA|TRBJ2-3|TRBV4-2|13|many
CASSQGDSPTQYF
TGTGCCAGCAGCCAAGGTGACTCACCTACGCAGTATTTT
>TRBD2|TRBJ2-3|TRBV4-2|19|many
CASSQDRGVIAGVTDTQYF
TGTGCCAGCAGCCAAGATCGGGGTGTGATAGCGGGGGTCACAGATACGCAGTATTTT
>TRBD2|TRBJ2-1|TRBV12-5|17|NA
CASGSDPQRGLCDEQFF
TGTGCTAGTGGTTCCGACCCCCAGCGGGGCCTTTGTGATGAGCAGTTCTTC
>NA|TRBJ1-2|TRBV24-1|12|many
CATSDDYGGYTF
TGTGCCACCAGTGATGACTATGGAGGCTACACCTTC
>TRBD2|TRBJ2-3|TRBV20-1|14|NA
CSARVAGGMFTQYF
TGCAGTGCCCGGGTAGCGGGAGGGATGTTTACGCAGTATTTT
>NA|TRBJ1-4|TRBV6-6|12|many
CASSYSSEKLFF
TGTGCCAGCAGTTACTCGAGCGAAAAACTGTTTTTT
>NA|TRBJ2-2|TRBV7-9|13|many
CASSLSATGELFF
TGTGCCAGCAGCTTATCGGCCACCGGGGAGCTGTTTTTT
>NA|TRBJ2-3|TRBV13|12|NA
CTSSFSADTQYF
TGTACCAGCAGCTTTAGCGCAGATACGCAGTATTTT
>NA|TRBJ2-5|TRBV28|15|many
CASSSGRGFQETQYF
TGTGCCAGCAGTTCAGGGCGGGGTTTTCAAGAGACCCAGTACTTC
>TRBD1|TRBJ1-1|TRBV5-1|17|NA
CASSLGGTGGQNTEAFF
TGCGCCAGCAGCTTGGGGGGGACAGGGGGCCAGAACACTGAAGCTTTCTTT
>NA|TRBJ2-7|TRBV5-1|15|many
CASSRGVGGQNEQYF
TGCGCCAGCAGCAGAGGGGTGGGGGGTCAAAACGAGCAGTACTTC
>TRBD2|TRBJ2-7|TRBV5-1|14|many
CASSLVGGSYEQYF
TGCGCCAGCAGCTTGGTGGGGGGGAGCTACGAGCAGTACTTC
>TRBD1|TRBJ1-2|TRBV27|17|few
CASSSSGGRGQGYGYTF
TGTGCCAGCAGTTCCAGCGGGGGCAGGGGGCAAGGCTATGGCTACACCTTC
>NA|TRBJ1-1|TRBV3-1|14|NA
CASSQNTVNTEAFF
TGTGCCAGCAGCCAAAACACAGTGAACACTGAAGCTTTCTTT
>NA|TRBJ2-3|TRBV6-6|14|NA
CASSYHASEGTQYF
TGTGCCAGCAGTTATCACGCTAGCGAAGGTACGCAGTATTTT
>NA|TRBJ2-5|TRBV10-3|14|NA
CAINPGQSQETQYF
TGTGCCATCAATCCTGGACAGAGCCAAGAGACCCAGTACTTC
>NA|TRBJ2-7|TRBV4-3|15|many
CASSRLRDGSYEQYF
TGCGCCAGCAGCCGACTCCGGGACGGATCCTACGAGCAGTACTTC
>NA|TRBJ1-5|TRBV19|12|NA
CASSPGRQPQHF
TGTGCCAGTAGTCCAGGGAGACAGCCCCAGCATTTT
>NA|TRBJ2-5|TRBV5-6|15|NA
CASSPFRGRQETQYF
TGTGCCAGCAGCCCGTTTAGGGGGAGACAAGAGACCCAGTACTTC
>NA|TRBJ2-6|TRBV5-1|16|NA
CASSLGGVGGANVLTF
TGCGCCAGCAGCTTAGGCGGGGTAGGTGGGGCCAACGTCCTGACTTTC
>NA|TRBJ2-3|TRBV7-9|15|many
CASSLSTPSTDTQYF
TGTGCCAGCAGCTTATCTACCCCTAGCACAGATACGCAGTATTTT
>NA|TRBJ2-5|TRBV20-1|14|NA
CSARDLQGGETQYF
TGCAGTGCTAGAGATCTACAGGGAGGGGAGACCCAGTACTTC
>NA|TRBJ2-5|TRBV3-1|14|many
CASSRVLVQETQYF
TGTGCCAGCAGTCGTGTACTAGTCCAAGAGACCCAGTACTTC
>TRBD2|TRBJ2-4|TRBV20-1|15|NA
CSAGRLARAKNIQYF
TGCAGTGCTGGTAGACTAGCTAGAGCCAAAAACATTCAGTACTTC
>NA|TRBJ2-1|TRBV5-4|14|many
CASSSQGGRNEQFF
TGTGCCAGCAGCTCACAGGGGGGGCGGAATGAGCAGTTCTTC
>NA|TRBJ1-4|TRBV4-3|15|many
CASSQEATRDEKLFF
TGCGCCAGCAGCCAAGAAGCAACCCGCGATGAAAAACTGTTTTTT
>TRBD1|TRBJ2-7|TRBV5-5|15|many
CASSLWGQGAGEQYF
TGTGCCAGCAGCCTGTGGGGACAGGGGGCGGGGGAGCAGTACTTC
>NA|TRBJ2-5|TRBV29-1|13|NA
CSVVRLEEETQYF
TGCAGCGTTGTGAGGCTAGAGGAAGAGACCCAGTACTTC
>NA|TRBJ2-4|TRBV7-2|13|NA
CASSIDRRNIQYF
TGTGCCAGCAGCATTGACAGGCGGAACATTCAGTACTTC
>TRBD1|TRBJ1-2|TRBV5-6|14|many
CASSPPGQGYGYTF
TGTGCCAGCAGCCCCCCCGGACAGGGGTATGGCTACACCTTC
>NA|TRBJ1-2|TRBV20-1|13|NA
CSASEGTNYGYTF
TGCAGTGCCTCAGAGGGGACTAACTATGGCTACACCTTC
>TRBD2|TRBJ2-4|TRBV20-1|16|NA
CSATDPYGLDGNIQYF
TGCAGTGCTACAGATCCATACGGACTAGATGGAAACATTCAGTACTTC
>NA|TRBJ1-1|TRBV12-3/TRBV12-4|15|many
CASSLARQLNTEAFF
TGTGCCAGCAGTTTAGCGCGACAGTTGAACACTGAAGCTTTCTTT
>NA|TRBJ1-2|TRBV7-9|16|NA
CASSLIIRAANYGYTF
TGTGCCAGCAGCTTAATTATTCGGGCGGCTAACTATGGCTACACCTTC
>TRBD1|TRBJ2-7|TRBV28|14|many
CASSLGQGSREQYF
TGCGCCAGCAGCTTGGGACAGGGGAGTCGCGAGCAGTACTTC
>NA|TRBJ2-4|TRBV19|13|NA
CASSIDRRDPEYF
TGTGCCAGTAGTATAGATCGTAGGGACCCGGAGTACTTC
>NA|TRBJ2-7|TRBV2|13|NA
CASSAAGTYEQYF
TGTGCCAGCAGTGCTGCAGGTACCTACGAGCAGTACTTC
>NA|TRBJ2-5|TRBV20-1|18|NA
CSASMVVAGVKAKETQYF
TGCAGTGCTAGCATGGTGGTAGCAGGAGTGAAAGCTAAAGAGACCCAGTACTTC